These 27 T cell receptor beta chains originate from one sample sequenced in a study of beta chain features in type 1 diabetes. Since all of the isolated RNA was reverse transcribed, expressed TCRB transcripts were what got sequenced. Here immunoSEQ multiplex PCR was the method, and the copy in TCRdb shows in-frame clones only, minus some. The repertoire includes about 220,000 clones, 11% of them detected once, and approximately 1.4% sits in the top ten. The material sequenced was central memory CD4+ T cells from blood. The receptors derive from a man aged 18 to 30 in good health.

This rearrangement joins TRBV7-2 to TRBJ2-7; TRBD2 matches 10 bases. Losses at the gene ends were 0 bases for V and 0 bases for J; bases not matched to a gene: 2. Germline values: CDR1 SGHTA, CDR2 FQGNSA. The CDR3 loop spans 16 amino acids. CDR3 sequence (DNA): TGTGCCAGCAGCTTAGCCCCTAGCGGGGGCTCCTACGAGCAGTACTTC. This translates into CASSLAPSGGSYEQYF.

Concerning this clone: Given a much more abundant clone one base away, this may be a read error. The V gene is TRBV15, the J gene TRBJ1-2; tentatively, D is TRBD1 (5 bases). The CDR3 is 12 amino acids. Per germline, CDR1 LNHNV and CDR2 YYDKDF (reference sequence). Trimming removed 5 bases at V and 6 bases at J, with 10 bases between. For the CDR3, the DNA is TGTGCCACCAGCGGGGGTGGAAATGGCTACACCTTC. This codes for CATSGGGNGYTF.

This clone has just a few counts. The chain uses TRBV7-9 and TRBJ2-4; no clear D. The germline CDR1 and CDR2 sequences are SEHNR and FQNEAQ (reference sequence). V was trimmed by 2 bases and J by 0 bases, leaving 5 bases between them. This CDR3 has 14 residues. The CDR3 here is CASSLTLAKNIQYF. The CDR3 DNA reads TGTGCCAGCAGCTTAACTTTAGCCAAAAACATTCAGTACTTC. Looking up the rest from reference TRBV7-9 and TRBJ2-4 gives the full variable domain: DTGVSQNPRHKITKRGQNVTFRCDPISEHNRLYWYRQTLGQGPEFLTYFQNEAQLEKSRLLSDRFSAERPKGSFSTLEIQRTEQGDSAMYLCASSLTLAKNIQYFGAGTRLSVL.

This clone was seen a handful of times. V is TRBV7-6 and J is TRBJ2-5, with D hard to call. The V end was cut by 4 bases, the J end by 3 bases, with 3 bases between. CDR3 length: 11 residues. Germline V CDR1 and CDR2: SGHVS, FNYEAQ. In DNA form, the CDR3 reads TGTGCCAGCAGCTCGAAAGAGACCCAGTACTTC. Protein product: CASSSKETQYF.

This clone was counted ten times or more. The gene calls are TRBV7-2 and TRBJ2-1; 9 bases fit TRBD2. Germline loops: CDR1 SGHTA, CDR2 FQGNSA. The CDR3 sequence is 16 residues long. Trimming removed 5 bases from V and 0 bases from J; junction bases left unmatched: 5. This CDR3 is CASSKTSGFSYNEQFF. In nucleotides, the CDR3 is TGTGCCAGCAGCAAGACTAGCGGTTTCTCCTACAATGAGCAGTTCTTC.

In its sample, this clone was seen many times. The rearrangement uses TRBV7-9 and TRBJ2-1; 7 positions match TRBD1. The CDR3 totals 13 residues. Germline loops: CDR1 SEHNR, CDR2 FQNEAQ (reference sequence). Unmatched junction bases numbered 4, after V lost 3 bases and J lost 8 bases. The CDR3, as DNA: TGTGCCAGCAGCTTCTGGACAGGCCATGAGCAGTTCTTC. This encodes CASSFWTGHEQFF.

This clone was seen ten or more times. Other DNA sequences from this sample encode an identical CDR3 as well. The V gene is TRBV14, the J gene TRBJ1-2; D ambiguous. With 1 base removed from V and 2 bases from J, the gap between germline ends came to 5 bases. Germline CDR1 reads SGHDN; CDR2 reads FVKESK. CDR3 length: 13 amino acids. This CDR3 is CASSQGGNYGYTF. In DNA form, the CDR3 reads TGTGCCAGCAGCCAAGGAGGGAACTATGGCTACACCTTC.

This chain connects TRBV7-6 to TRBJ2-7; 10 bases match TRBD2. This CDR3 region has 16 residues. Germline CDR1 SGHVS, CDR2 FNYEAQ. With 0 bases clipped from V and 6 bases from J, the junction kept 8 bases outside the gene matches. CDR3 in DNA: TGTGCCAGCAGCTTAGCGTTGGCTAGCGGGAGCCTCGAGCAGTACTTC. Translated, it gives CASSLALASGSLEQYF. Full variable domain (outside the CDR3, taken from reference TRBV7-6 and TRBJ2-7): GAGVSQSPRYKVTKRGQDVALRCDPISGHVSLYWYRQALGQGPEFLTYFNYEAQQDKSGLPNDRFSAERPEGSISTLTIQRTEQRDSAMYRCASSLALASGSLEQYFGPGTRLTVT.

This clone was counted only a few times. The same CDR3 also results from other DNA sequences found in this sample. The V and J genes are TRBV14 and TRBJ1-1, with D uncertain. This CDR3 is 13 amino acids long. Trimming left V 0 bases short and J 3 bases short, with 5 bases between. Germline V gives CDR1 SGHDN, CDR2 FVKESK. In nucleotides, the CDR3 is TGTGCCAGCAGCCAAGATCTTTACACTGAAGCTTTCTTT. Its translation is CASSQDLYTEAFF.

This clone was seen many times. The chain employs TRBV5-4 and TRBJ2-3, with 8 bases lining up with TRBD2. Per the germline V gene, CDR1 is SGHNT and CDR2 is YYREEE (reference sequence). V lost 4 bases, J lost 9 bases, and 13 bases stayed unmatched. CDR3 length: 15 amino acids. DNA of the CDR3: TGTGCCAGCAGCCCCGGCGGTAGCGGGGCTGAAACGCAGTATTTT. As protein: CASSPGGSGAETQYF.

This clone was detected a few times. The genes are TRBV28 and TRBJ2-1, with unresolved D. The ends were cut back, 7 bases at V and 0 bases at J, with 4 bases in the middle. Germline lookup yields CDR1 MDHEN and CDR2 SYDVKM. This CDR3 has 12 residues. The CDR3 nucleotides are TGTGCCAGCACAAGCTCCTACAATGAGCAGTTCTTC. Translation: CASTSSYNEQFF. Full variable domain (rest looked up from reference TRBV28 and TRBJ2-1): DVKVTQSSRYLVKRTGEKVFLECVQDMDHENMFWYRQDPGLGLRLIYFSYDVKMKEKGDIPEGYSVSREKKERFSLILESASTNQTSMYLCASTSSYNEQFFGPGTRLTVL.

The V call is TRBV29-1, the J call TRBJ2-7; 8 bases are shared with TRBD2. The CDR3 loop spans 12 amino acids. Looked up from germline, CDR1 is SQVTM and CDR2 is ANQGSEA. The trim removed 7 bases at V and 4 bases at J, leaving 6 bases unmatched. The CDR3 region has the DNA TGCAGCGGGGGAGCGGGAGAGTACGAGCAGTACTTC. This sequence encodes CSGGAGEYEQYF.

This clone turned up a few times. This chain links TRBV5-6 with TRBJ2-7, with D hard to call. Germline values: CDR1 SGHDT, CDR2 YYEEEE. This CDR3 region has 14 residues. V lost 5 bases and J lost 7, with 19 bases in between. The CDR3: CASRVASLRPEQYF. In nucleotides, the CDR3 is TGTGCCAGCAGGGTCGCCTCGCTACGACCTGAGCAGTACTTC.

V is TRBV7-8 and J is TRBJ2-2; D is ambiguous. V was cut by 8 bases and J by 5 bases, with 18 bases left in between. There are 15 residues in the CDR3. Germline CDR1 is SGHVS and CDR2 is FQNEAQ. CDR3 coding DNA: TGTGCCAGCGGCCGGATAGGCTATCGAACCGGGGAGCTGTTTTTT. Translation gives CASGRIGYRTGELFF.

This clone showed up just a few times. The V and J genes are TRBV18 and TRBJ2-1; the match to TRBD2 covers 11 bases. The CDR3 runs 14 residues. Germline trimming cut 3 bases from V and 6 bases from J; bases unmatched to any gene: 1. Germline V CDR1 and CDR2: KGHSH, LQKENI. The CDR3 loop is CASSPLAGGNEQFF. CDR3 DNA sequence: TGTGCCAGCTCACCGCTAGCGGGGGGCAATGAGCAGTTCTTC. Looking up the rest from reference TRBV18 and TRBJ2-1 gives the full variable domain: NAGVMQNPRHLVRRRGQEARLRCSPMKGHSHVYWYRQLPEEGLKFMVYLQKENIIDESGMPKERFSAEFPKEGPSILRIQQVVRGDSAAYFCASSPLAGGNEQFFGPGTRLTVL.

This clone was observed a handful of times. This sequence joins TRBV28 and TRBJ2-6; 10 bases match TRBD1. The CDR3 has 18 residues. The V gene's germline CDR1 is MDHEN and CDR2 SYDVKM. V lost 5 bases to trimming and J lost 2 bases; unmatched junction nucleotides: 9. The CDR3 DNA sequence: TGTGCCAGCAGTGTCACTGGGACAGGGGCTGCTGGGGCCAACGTCCTGACTTTC. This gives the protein CASSVTGTGAAGANVLTF. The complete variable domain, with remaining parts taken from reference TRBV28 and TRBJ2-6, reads DVKVTQSSRYLVKRTGEKVFLECVQDMDHENMFWYRQDPGLGLRLIYFSYDVKMKEKGDIPEGYSVSREKKERFSLILESASTNQTSMYLCASSVTGTGAAGANVLTFGAGSRLTVL.

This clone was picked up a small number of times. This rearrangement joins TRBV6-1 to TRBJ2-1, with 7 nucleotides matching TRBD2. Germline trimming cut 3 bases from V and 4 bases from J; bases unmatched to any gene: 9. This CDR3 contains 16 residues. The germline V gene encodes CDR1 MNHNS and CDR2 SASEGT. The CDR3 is CASSDQVLAQYNEQFF. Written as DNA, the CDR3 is TGTGCCAGCAGTGATCAGGTACTAGCGCAGTACAATGAGCAGTTCTTC.

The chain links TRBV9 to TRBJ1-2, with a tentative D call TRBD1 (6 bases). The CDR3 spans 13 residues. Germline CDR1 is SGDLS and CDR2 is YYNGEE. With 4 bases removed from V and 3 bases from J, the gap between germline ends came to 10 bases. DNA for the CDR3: TGTGCCAGCAGCTCCGGACAGTACTATGGCTACACCTTC. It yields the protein CASSSGQYYGYTF.

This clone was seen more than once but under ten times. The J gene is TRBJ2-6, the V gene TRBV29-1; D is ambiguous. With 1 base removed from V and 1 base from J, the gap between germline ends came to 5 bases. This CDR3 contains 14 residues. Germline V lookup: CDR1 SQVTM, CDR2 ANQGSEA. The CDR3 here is CSVEVISGANVLTF. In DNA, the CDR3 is TGCAGCGTTGAAGTGATTTCTGGGGCCAACGTCCTGACTTTC.

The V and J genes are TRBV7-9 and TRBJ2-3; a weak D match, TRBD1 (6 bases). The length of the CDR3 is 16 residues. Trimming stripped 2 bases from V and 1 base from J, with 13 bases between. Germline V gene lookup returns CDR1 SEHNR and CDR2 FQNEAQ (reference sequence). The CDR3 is CASSLSWGRGTDTQYF. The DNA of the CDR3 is TGTGCCAGCAGCTTATCCTGGGGGCGGGGCACAGATACGCAGTATTTT.

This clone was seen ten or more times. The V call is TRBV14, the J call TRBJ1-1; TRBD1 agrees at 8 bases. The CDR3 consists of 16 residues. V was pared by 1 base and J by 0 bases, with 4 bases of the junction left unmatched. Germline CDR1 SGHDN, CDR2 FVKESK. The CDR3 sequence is CASSQGQGHMNTEAFF. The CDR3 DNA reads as TGTGCCAGCAGCCAAGGACAGGGGCACATGAACACTGAAGCTTTCTTT.

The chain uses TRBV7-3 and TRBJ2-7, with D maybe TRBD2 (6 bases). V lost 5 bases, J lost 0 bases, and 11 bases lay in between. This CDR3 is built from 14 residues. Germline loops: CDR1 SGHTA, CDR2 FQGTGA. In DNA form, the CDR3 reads TGTGCCAGCAGCGAGGGAGGACGCTCCTACGAGCAGTACTTC. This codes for CASSEGGRSYEQYF. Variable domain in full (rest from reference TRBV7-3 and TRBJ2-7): GAGVSQTPSNKVTEKGKYVELRCDPISGHTALYWYRQSLGQGPEFLIYFQGTGAADDSGLPNDRFFAVRPEGSVSTLKIQRTERGDSAVYLCASSEGGRSYEQYFGPGTRLTVT.

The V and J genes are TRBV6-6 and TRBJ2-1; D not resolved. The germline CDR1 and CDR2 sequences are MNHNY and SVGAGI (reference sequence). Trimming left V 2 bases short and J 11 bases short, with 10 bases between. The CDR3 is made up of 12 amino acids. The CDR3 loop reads CASSYEGRKQFF. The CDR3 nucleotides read TGTGCCAGCAGTTACGAAGGGCGGAAGCAGTTCTTC.

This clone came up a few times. In DNA, the CDR3 is TGTGCCAGCAGTTCGGGGGAGCGGGGCCTTATTCCTTCCTACGAGCAGTACTTC. This sequence encodes CASSSGERGLIPSYEQYF. The chain joins TRBV28 to TRBJ2-7, with TRBD2 matching over 7 bases. Trimming at V came to 4 bases and at J to 1 base, leaving 16 bases not matched to a gene. CDR1 and CDR2 from the germline V gene are MDHEN and SYDVKM. The CDR3 consists of 18 residues.

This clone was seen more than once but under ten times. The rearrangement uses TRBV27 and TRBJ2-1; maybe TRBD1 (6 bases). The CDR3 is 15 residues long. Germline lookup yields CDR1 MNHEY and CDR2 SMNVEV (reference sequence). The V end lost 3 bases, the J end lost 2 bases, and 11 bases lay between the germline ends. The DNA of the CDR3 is TGTGCCAGCAGTTTTGTACAGGGCCCCTACAATGAGCAGTTCTTC. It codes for CASSFVQGPYNEQFF.

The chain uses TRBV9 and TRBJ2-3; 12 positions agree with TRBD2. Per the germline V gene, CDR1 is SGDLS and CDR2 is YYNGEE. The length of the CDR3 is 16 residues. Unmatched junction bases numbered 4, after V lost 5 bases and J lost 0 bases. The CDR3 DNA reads TGTGCCAGCAGAGAAGGGACTAGCGGGAGCACAGATACGCAGTATTTT. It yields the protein CASREGTSGSTDTQYF.

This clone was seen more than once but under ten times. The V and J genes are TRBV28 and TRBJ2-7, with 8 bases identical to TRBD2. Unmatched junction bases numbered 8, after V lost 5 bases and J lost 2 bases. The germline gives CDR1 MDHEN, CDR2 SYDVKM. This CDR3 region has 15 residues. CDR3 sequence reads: CASSPRLAGAYEQYF. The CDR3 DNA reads TGTGCCAGCAGTCCCCGGCTAGCGGGCGCCTACGAGCAGTACTTC.